The sequence of this T cell receptor beta chain was determined in a study of shared clonotypes between healthy human individuals. At deep level, the assay was performed. Libraries were prepared by immunoSEQ multiplex PCR; TCRdb keeps only in-frame clonotypes and omits some of them. The repertoire holds around 1.9 million clones, with just over 90% as singletons. CD8 cells regarded as naive lacked CD45RO, were positively chosen for CCR7, and omitted terminally differentiated effector memory CD45RA+ cells. The V gene lost 5 bases and the J gene lost 7 bases, with 21 bases spanning the gap. CDR3 length: 15 residues. Germline-derived CDR1 and CDR2 are MNHEY and SMNVEV (reference sequence).

The sequence derives from a man aged 18 to 30 in good health. Some clones in this sample may be carry-over from other donors' samples. Sequences were obtained from naive CD8+ T cells from PBMCs. V is TRBV27 and J is TRBJ2-7; TRBD1 might be the D (5 bases). The DNA for the CDR3 is TGTGCCAGCAGTGCTACAGGTACTTATCTTAATGAGCAGTACTTC. It yields the protein CASSATGTYLNEQYF.